This TCR beta chain was identified in a study of regulatory T cells in long-lasting Graves disease. Findings and limits, study-wide: Analyses excluded thyroid tissue, covering peripheral blood alone. The TCR repertoire of persistent Graves' patients was less diverse than that of newly diagnosed ones.

HTBI primers from iRepertoire and Arm-PCR of CDR3 regions yielded the TCR beta libraries. TCRdb reanalysed the multiplex PCR reads using MiXCR and keeps one entry per CDR3 protein. The data hold some 420,000 distinct CDR3 sequences, with 22% observed a single time. Time point given: persistent/refractory GD, antithyroid drugs over 5 years with positive TRAb. Isolated PBMC RNA provided the starting material for the TCR library. This clonotype was seen a few times. The antigen is unknown. Germline CDR1 is MNHNS and CDR2 is SASEGT. This CDR3 region has 16 residues. Trimming removed 7 bases at V and 0 bases at J, with 13 bases between.

Source: peripheral blood mononuclear cells (PBMCs), taken when the disease was refractory, from a patient treated with antithyroid drugs. The chain combines TRBV6-1 with TRBJ2-6, with a tentative D call TRBD2 (5 bases). The clonotype comes from a female donor with Graves disease. CDR3 in amino acids: CASKEGQPSGANVLTF. The CDR3 nucleotides read TGTGCCAGCAAAGAGGGCCAACCCTCTGGGGCCAACGTCCTGACTTTC.